Listed here are 21 T cell receptor beta chains from one sample, sequenced in a study of shared clonotypes between healthy human individuals. TCRdb's table, derived via immunoSEQ multiplex PCR, lists solely in-frame clones and lacks some. The sample includes 1.6 million or so clones, around 97% of them seen just once. Sequencing input: naive CD4+ T cells sorted from blood. Stated subset: CD45RA+ positively selected. The receptor set was obtained from a man aged 25 to 45 in good health.

CDR3 protein: CASSPTKVTDTQYF. In nucleotides, the CDR3 is TGTGCCAGTAGTCCCACAAAGGTCACAGATACGCAGTATTTT. The chain couples TRBV19 to TRBJ2-3, with D unclear. V was pared by 5 bases and J by 2 bases, with 11 bases between. CDR1 and CDR2 (germline): LNHDA, SQIVND (reference sequence). The CDR3 spans 14 residues. The whole variable domain, remainder taken from reference TRBV19 and TRBJ2-3, is DGGITQSPKYLFRKEGQNVTLSCEQNLNHDAMYWYRQDPGQGLRLIYYSQIVNDFQKGDIAEGYSVSREKKESFPLTVTSAQKNPTAFYLCASSPTKVTDTQYFGPGTRLTVL.

The chain couples TRBV11-3 to TRBJ2-3; D might be TRBD2 (5 bases). CDR1 is SGHNT, CDR2 YENEEA, per germline. The CDR3 totals 14 residues. The V gene lost 6 bases and the J gene lost 2 bases, with 12 bases spanning the gap. CDR3 residues: CASRSDSPTDTQYF. As DNA, the CDR3 is TGTGCCAGCAGGTCGGACTCCCCCACAGATACGCAGTATTTT.

This chain joins TRBV29-1 and TRBJ2-2, with D maybe TRBD2 (6 bases). V was clipped by 5 bases and J by 2 bases, with 12 bases between them. The CDR3 contains 14 residues. Per germline, CDR1 SQVTM and CDR2 ANQGSEA. The CDR3 reads CSVKEGGNTGELFF. In DNA, the CDR3 is TGCAGCGTTAAGGAGGGTGGAAACACCGGGGAGCTGTTTTTT.

V and J are TRBV15 and TRBJ1-1, with 11 bases aligning to TRBD1. The germline V gene encodes CDR1 LNHNV and CDR2 YYDKDF (reference sequence). Trimming took 5 bases from V and 6 from J; bases not matched to a gene: 8. CDR3 length: 15 amino acids. The DNA for the CDR3 is TGTGCCACCAGCGACGGACAGGGGGCTAATTCTGAAGCTTTCTTT. Translation gives CATSDGQGANSEAFF.

V gene TRBV4-3 combines with J gene TRBJ2-2; D could derive from TRBD1 or TRBD2 (5 bases each). Deletions cut 2 bases from V and 5 bases from J, with 9 bases between. The germline V gene has CDR1 LGHNA and CDR2 YSLEER. This CDR3 has 14 amino acids. The CDR3 sequence is CASSQTWGTGELFF. The CDR3 DNA is TGCGCCAGCAGCCAAACATGGGGGACCGGGGAGCTGTTTTTT.

The chain links TRBV29-1 to TRBJ2-1, with 10 bases identical to TRBD2. Germline-derived CDR1 and CDR2 are SQVTM and ANQGSEA. J gave up 9 bases and V 2 bases, and 4 bases lay outside the gene matches. The CDR3 runs 13 residues. CDR3 DNA: TGCAGCGTTGAAAACCTAGCGGGAGCTGAGCAGTTCTTC. It yields the protein CSVENLAGAEQFF.

This chain connects TRBV5-5 to TRBJ2-7; no clear D gene. Trimming shortened V by 3 bases and J by 3 bases, and 16 bases separated the two germline ends. The germline V gene has CDR1 SGHKS and CDR2 YYEKEE (reference sequence). The CDR3 is 15 amino acids. The CDR3 sequence is CASSSEVAGFYEQYF. Written as DNA, the CDR3 is TGTGCCAGCAGCTCCGAGGTGGCCGGGTTCTACGAGCAGTACTTC.

This clone was counted a few times. This chain joins TRBV7-9 and TRBJ1-5, with D uncertain. Trimming pared 1 base from V and 6 bases from J, leaving 7 bases between. The V gene's germline CDR1 is SEHNR and CDR2 FQNEAQ (reference sequence). CDR3 length: 13 residues. CDR3 nucleotide sequence: TGTGCCAGCAGCTTAGGGGGTCGTCAGCCCCAGCATTTT. Its translation is CASSLGGRQPQHF.

The CDR3 spells CAISYGLAGENEQFF. Here the CDR3 DNA reads TGTGCCATCAGTTACGGACTAGCGGGAGAAAATGAGCAGTTCTTC. The J gene is TRBJ2-1, the V gene TRBV10-3; 13 nucleotides agree with TRBD2. CDR1 ENHRY and CDR2 SYGVKD come from the germline V gene. The CDR3 totals 15 residues. Unmatched junction bases numbered 5, after V lost 5 bases and J lost 7 bases.

The chain recombines TRBV30 with TRBJ2-7, with D tentatively TRBD1 (6 bases). This CDR3 has 15 residues. Trimming took off 3 bases at V and 3 bases at J, with 18 bases between the two ends. CDR1 is GTSNPN and CDR2 is SVGIG in the germline V gene (reference sequence). The DNA for the CDR3 is TGTGCCTGGAGCCGGGACACTCTTTACGTCTACGAGCAGTACTTC. It is translated as CAWSRDTLYVYEQYF.

This chain connects TRBV7-2 to TRBJ1-5, with unresolved D. Trimming stripped 4 bases from V and 6 bases from J, with 10 bases between. There are 13 residues in the CDR3. The V gene's germline CDR1 is SGHTA and CDR2 FQGNSA. CDR3 sequence (DNA): TGTGCCAGCAGCTGGAGCGCGGGTCAGCCCCAGCATTTT. Amino acid sequence: CASSWSAGQPQHF.

This clone was detected once. The chain combines TRBV5-1 with TRBJ1-1, with D perhaps TRBD1 (6 bases). This CDR3 region has 15 residues. V lost 0 bases, J lost 3 bases, and 12 bases lay in between. From germline, CDR1 is SGHRS and CDR2 YFSETQ. The CDR3 region is CASSLDRVGDTEAFF. For the CDR3, the DNA is TGCGCCAGCAGCTTGGACAGGGTCGGAGACACTGAAGCTTTCTTT. The full variable domain, rest sourced from reference TRBV5-1 and TRBJ1-1, is KAGVTQTPRYLIKTRGQQVTLSCSPISGHRSVSWYQQTPGQGLQFLFEYFSETQRNKGNFPGRFSGRQFSNSRSEMNVSTLELGDSALYLCASSLDRVGDTEAFFGQGTRLTVV.

This sequence joins TRBV6-1 and TRBJ2-7; no firm D call. This CDR3 is 11 amino acids long. Per the germline V gene, CDR1 is MNHNS and CDR2 is SASEGT. Between the trimmed V and J ends, which lost 9 bases and 2 bases, there was a span of 8 bases. CDR3 protein: CASWWPYEQYF. The CDR3 coding sequence is TGTGCCAGTTGGTGGCCCTACGAGCAGTACTTC.

This chain joins TRBV7-2 and TRBJ2-1, with D perhaps TRBD2 (5 bases). Germline CDR1 SGHTA, CDR2 FQGNSA. The V end was cut by 3 bases, the J end by 5 bases, with 17 bases between. The CDR3 length is 16 residues. The CDR3 region is CASSFPRLPGNNEQFF. CDR3 coding DNA: TGTGCCAGCAGCTTCCCAAGACTACCCGGAAACAATGAGCAGTTCTTC.

The chain employs TRBV11-2 and TRBJ2-7; D gene uncertain. CDR3 length: 14 amino acids. Germline assignment: CDR1 SGHAT and CDR2 FQNNGV. Between the trimmed V and J ends, which lost 1 base and 5 bases, there was a span of 12 bases. CDR3 loop: CASSLVRNFDEQYF. The DNA for the CDR3 is TGTGCCAGCAGCTTAGTTCGGAATTTTGACGAGCAGTACTTC.

The genes are TRBV15 and TRBJ1-1; D gene ambiguous. Trimming removed 5 bases from V and 4 bases from J, with 17 bases in between. The CDR3 sequence is 15 residues long. Germline V gene sequence: CDR1 LNHNV, CDR2 YYDKDF (reference sequence). DNA of the CDR3: TGTGCCACCAGCGAACAGACGTCCCCCTTCACTGAAGCTTTCTTT. Amino acid sequence: CATSEQTSPFTEAFF.

This chain joins TRBV27 and TRBJ1-1; 8 positions match TRBD1. The length of the CDR3 is 14 residues. Trimming took 5 bases from V and 3 from J; bases not matched to a gene: 5. Per germline, CDR1 MNHEY and CDR2 SMNVEV (reference sequence). The CDR3 region has the DNA TGTGCCAGCAGTAAGGGACAGGCTTACACTGAAGCTTTCTTT. It encodes CASSKGQAYTEAFF.

Remarks on this clone: Other DNA variants within this sample encode the same CDR3. The chain employs TRBV5-1 and TRBJ2-7; 11 bases agree with TRBD2. Germline V gene data show CDR1 as SGHRS and CDR2 as YFSETQ. The V gene end was trimmed by 4 bases and the J gene end by 0 bases; junction bases not matched to a gene: 6. This CDR3 is built from 16 residues. The CDR3 sequence: CASSLGLAVSSYEQYF. In DNA form, the CDR3 reads TGCGCCAGCAGCCTGGGACTAGCGGTCAGCTCCTACGAGCAGTACTTC. Supplemented by reference TRBV5-1 and TRBJ2-7, the full variable domain reads KAGVTQTPRYLIKTRGQQVTLSCSPISGHRSVSWYQQTPGQGLQFLFEYFSETQRNKGNFPGRFSGRQFSNSRSEMNVSTLELGDSALYLCASSLGLAVSSYEQYFGPGTRLTVT.

The chain has TRBV10-1 and TRBJ1-1; D is undetermined. This CDR3 comprises 14 residues. The ends were cut back, 1 base at V and 3 bases at J, with 9 bases in the middle. The germline V gene has CDR1 WNHNN and CDR2 SYGVQD (reference sequence). The CDR3 spells CASSELGGDTEAFF. Here the CDR3 DNA reads TGCGCCAGCAGTGAGTTAGGAGGAGACACTGAAGCTTTCTTT.

This clone was counted a few times. This chain links TRBV27 with TRBJ1-2, with D tentatively TRBD1 (5 bases). This CDR3 is 16 amino acids long. Between the trimmed V and J ends, which lost 5 bases and 4 bases, there was a span of 20 bases. Germline V gene sequence: CDR1 MNHEY, CDR2 SMNVEV (reference sequence). The CDR3 loop reads CASSPQGRTKGYGYTF. The CDR3 bases are TGTGCCAGCAGTCCCCAGGGACGGACAAAGGGCTATGGCTACACCTTC.

The V call is TRBV28, the J call TRBJ1-2, with D uncertain. The CDR3 has 14 amino acids. Per the germline V gene, CDR1 is MDHEN and CDR2 is SYDVKM. Deletions cut 5 bases from V and 0 bases from J, with 10 bases between. The chain's CDR3 is CASSIQIANYGYTF. The CDR3 nucleotides read TGTGCCAGCAGTATACAGATTGCTAACTATGGCTACACCTTC.